One and the same sample provided the 5 T cell receptor beta chains below, sequenced in a study of blood T cells in healthy people across ages. A second 7 to 11 cycle PCR used barcoded and J-beta primers. TCRdb used MiXCR to reprocess the 5' RACE reads, holding one entry per CDR3 protein. This table has about a million distinct CDR3 sequences, roughly two fifths appearing once. Material: blood. The receptor source for this set is a man between 18 and 29 years old in good health.

The chain couples TRBV12-3 or TRBV12-4 to TRBJ2-7, with TRBD1 matching over 11 bases. The CDR3 runs 13 residues. Losses at the gene ends were 7 bases for V and 7 bases for J; bases not matched to a gene: 6. This CDR3 reads CASIRTGGCEQYF. CDR3 nucleotides: TGTGCCAGCATACGGACAGGGGGCTGTGAGCAGTACTTC.

This chain uses TRBV2 with TRBJ1-1; the D is unclear. This CDR3 region has 14 residues. The germline V gene has CDR1 SNHLY and CDR2 FYNNEI. Trimming removed 5 bases at V and 1 base at J, with 11 bases between. The CDR3 here is CASSLRISNTEAFF. The CDR3 DNA is TGTGCCAGCAGTCTTCGGATCTCGAACACTGAAGCTTTCTTT.

This chain links TRBV6-2 or TRBV6-3 with TRBJ2-7, with D maybe TRBD1 (5 bases). Germline V gene data show CDR1 as MNHEY and CDR2 as SVGEGT. V lost 9 bases, J lost 0 bases, and 9 bases lay in between. The CDR3 totals 12 residues. The DNA for the CDR3 is TGTGCCAGTGGGGCGGACTCCTACGAGCAGTACTTC. This encodes CASGADSYEQYF.

With regard to this clonotype: A junction boundary mismatches the germline segment, possibly from a read error. The chain uses TRBV28 and TRBJ1-5, with 8 bases aligning to TRBD1. Looked up from germline, CDR1 is MDHEN and CDR2 is SYDVKM. The CDR3 loop spans 14 amino acids. This CDR3 reads CASKEGQGRQPRHF. DNA for the CDR3: TGTGCCAGCAAGGAAGGACAGGGACGTCAGCCCCGGCATTTT.

To note about this clonotype: A much larger clone sits a single nucleotide away, making a read error possible. This sequence joins TRBV27 and TRBJ2-7; tentatively, D is TRBD1 or TRBD2 (5 bases each). This CDR3 comprises 14 residues. The germline V gene has CDR1 MNHEY and CDR2 SMNVEV (reference sequence). In nucleotides, the CDR3 is TGTGCCAGCAGTGTATCGGGGCCTTCCTACGAGCAGTACTTC. It specifies CASSVSGPSYEQYF.